This TCR beta chain was sequenced for a study of blood T cell repertoires in COVID-19. Study-level information: The origin of the acute and convalescent COVID-19 samples was the United States, Italy and Spain. Sample material is recorded as cDNA or gDNA derived from T cells, B-cell-depleted T cells, or PBMCs.

Trimming pared 7 bases from V and 4 bases from J, leaving 20 bases between. CDR3 size: 16 residues. Looked up from germline, CDR1 is LNHDA and CDR2 is SQIVND (reference sequence). The authors' processing: Amplification with reference gene primers provided the estimates of nucleated cell counts. Here immunoSEQ multiplex PCR was the method, and the copy in TCRdb shows in-frame clones only, minus some. V, J and clone size reflect that table, while D and trimming were determined from the DNA. The sample comprises approximately 220,000 clones, about four fifths of which are singletons, and over 9.5% rests with the top ten.

The sequencing input was peripheral blood. The TCR sequence derives from an elderly woman with acute or convalescent COVID-19. This chain uses TRBV19 with TRBJ1-5; no reliable D call. The CDR3 protein is CASTPLEGRSNQPQHF. DNA of the CDR3: TGTGCCAGTACCCCATTAGAGGGTCGGTCGAATCAGCCCCAGCATTTT.